Given below is one T cell receptor beta chain in context. Its antigen remains unknown. This entry belongs to a study of metastatic and nonmetastatic thyroid tumors. The wider study: The study looked at repertoires side by side in blood and in tumor or nodule tissue from malignant and benign thyroid patients.

Original handling: A distant-metastasis classifier for papillary thyroid cancer was built using CDR3 differences across clinicopathological groups. TCRdb re-called the PCR reads through MiXCR. The V and J calls and clone size are TCRdb's, not the authors'. The sample has fewer than 10,000 clones, about 45% seen once. The entire patient cohort was treatment-naive prior to thyroid surgery. Study outcomes and limitations: A significant increase in TCR beta diversity was reportedly seen in malignant thyroid tumors relative to benign nodules, in blood and tumor.

Germline V gene lookup returns CDR1 SGHTA and CDR2 FQGTGA. Losses at the gene ends were 5 bases for V and 6 bases for J; bases not matched to a gene: 6. This CDR3 has 13 amino acids. The sequenced sample was tumor tissue. The sequence came from a male donor with papillary thyroid cancer or a benign thyroid nodule (not recorded which). Some clones in this sample may be carry-over from other donors' samples. The chain links TRBV7-3 to TRBJ2-7, with 8 bases identical to TRBD2. The CDR3 bases are TGTGCCAGCAGCCAGGGGACTAGTGGCGAGCAGTACTTC. It yields the protein CASSQGTSGEQYF.